These T cell receptor beta chains were read from a single sample in a study of blood T cells in healthy people across ages. Using its own MiXCR run on the 5' RACE reads, TCRdb lists one record per CDR3 protein. The repertoire holds about 800,000 distinct CDR3 sequences, with around 45% as singletons. The specimen sequenced was blood. The receptors here all came from a man older than 75 in good health. The CDR3 runs from the conserved cysteine through the conserved F or W. D genes are given only for firm matches. Clone size, where shown, is once, few, many, or a class for clones that have expanded.

j_call d_call v_call clone_size cdr3_length cdr3_nt cdr3_aa
TRBJ2-3 NA TRBV5-1 NA 15 TGCGCCAGCAGCTTGGGGACTTTCAGCACAGATACGCAGTATTTT CASSLGTFSTDTQYF
TRBJ2-5 NA TRBV5-1 few 12 TGCGCCAGCAGCGAGCCTTTGGGGACCCAGTACTTC CASSEPLGTQYF
TRBJ2-5 TRBD1 TRBV7-3 NA 14 TGTGCCAGCAAATCGGACAGGGCCCAAGAGACCCAGTACTTC CASKSDRAQETQYF
TRBJ1-2 TRBD1 TRBV7-2 NA 15 TGTGCCAGCAGCTCCACAGGGGCGCAATCGGGGAGCTACACCTTC CASSSTGAQSGSYTF
TRBJ1-2 NA TRBV25-1 NA 17 TGTGCCAGCAGTGAAAGGACGGTGACCAGGGGTGACTATGGCTACACCTTC CASSERTVTRGDYGYTF
TRBJ2-1 NA TRBV7-2 NA 13 TGTGCCAGCAGCGGAGGTCGCCTTAATGAGCAGTTCTTC CASSGGRLNEQFF
TRBJ2-7 TRBD2 TRBV27 NA 15 TGTGCCAGCACTAAAGTAGCGGGAGTCGCCTACGAGCAGTACTTC CASTKVAGVAYEQYF
TRBJ1-1 NA TRBV29-1 NA 13 TGCAGCGTTGAGTTACAGTCGAACACTGAAGCTTTCTTT CSVELQSNTEAFF
TRBJ2-3 NA TRBV12-3/TRBV12-4 NA 13 TGTGCCAGCAGCCGCATGGTGGTAGATACGCAGTATTTT CASSRMVVDTQYF
TRBJ1-1 NA TRBV7-9 many 13 TGTGCCAGCAGCTTTTGGGGAAACACTGAAGCTTTCTTT CASSFWGNTEAFF
TRBJ1-5 TRBD1 TRBV28 NA 16 TGTGCCAGCAGTTTTGTGGGACAGGGAGACTTACAGCCCCAGCATTTT CASSFVGQGDLQPQHF
TRBJ2-1 TRBD2 TRBV5-6 NA 16 TGTGCCAGCAGATTGCTCCGGGACTACTCCTACAATGAGCAGTTCTTC CASRLLRDYSYNEQFF
TRBJ2-2 TRBD1 TRBV27 NA 15 TGTGCCAGCAGTTATAGACAGGGAAATTCCGGGGAGCTGTTTTTT CASSYRQGNSGELFF
TRBJ2-5 TRBD2 TRBV14 NA 16 TGTGCCAGCAGCCCCTTCGGGCTAGCGGGAAAAGAGACCCAGTACTTC CASSPFGLAGKETQYF
TRBJ2-3 TRBD1 TRBV20-1 NA 14 TGCAGTGCTAGAAGGGGACAGACATATCCCGAGCAGTATTTT CSARRGQTYPEQYF